This T cell receptor (beta chain) was captured by sequencing in a study of blood T cell repertoires in COVID-19. Study-wide background: Sources were T cells, B-cell-depleted T cells, or PBMCs; the material itself was cDNA or gDNA.

This CDR3 comprises 16 residues. V lost 3 bases, J lost 0 bases, and 14 bases lay in between. Germline V gives CDR1 LNHDA, CDR2 SQIVND (reference sequence). Produced via immunoSEQ multiplex PCR; TCRdb's table is partial and in-frame only. The repertoire holds about 250,000 clones, with roughly 89% as singletons. Sequenced sample: PBMCs or T cells enriched from blood (not recorded which). The rearrangement links TRBV19 to TRBJ1-2; D remains ambiguous. The sequence was obtained from a woman aged 25-40 years with acute COVID-19. The chain's CDR3 is CASSMSGRNANYGYTF. The CDR3 coding sequence is TGTGCCAGTAGTATGTCAGGCAGGAACGCTAACTATGGCTACACCTTC.